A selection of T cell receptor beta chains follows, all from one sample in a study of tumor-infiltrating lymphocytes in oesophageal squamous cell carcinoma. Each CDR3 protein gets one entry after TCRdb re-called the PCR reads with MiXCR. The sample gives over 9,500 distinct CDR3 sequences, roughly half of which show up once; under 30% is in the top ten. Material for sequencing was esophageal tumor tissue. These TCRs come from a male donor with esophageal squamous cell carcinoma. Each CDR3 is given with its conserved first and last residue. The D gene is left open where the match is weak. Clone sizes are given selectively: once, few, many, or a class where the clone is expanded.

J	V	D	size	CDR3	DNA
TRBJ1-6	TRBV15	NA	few	CATSRESGFDSPLHF	TGTGCCACCAGCAGAGAGTCGGGGTTTGACTCACCCCTCCACTTT
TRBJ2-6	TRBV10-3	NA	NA	CAISEIETSGANVLTF	TGTGCCATCAGTGAGATCGAGACCTCTGGGGCCAACGTCCTGACTTTC
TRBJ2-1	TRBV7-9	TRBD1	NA	CASSSRRQGDRNEQFF	TGTGCCAGCAGCTCACGACGACAGGGGGATAGGAATGAGCAGTTCTTC
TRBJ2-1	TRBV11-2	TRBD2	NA	CASSSGLAGGPNFNEQFF	TGTGCCAGCAGCTCCGGACTAGCGGGGGGGCCGAATTTCAATGAGCAGTTCTTC
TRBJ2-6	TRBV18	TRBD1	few	CASSPTGPSGANVLTF	TGTGCCAGCTCACCGACAGGGCCGTCTGGGGCCAACGTCCTGACTTTC
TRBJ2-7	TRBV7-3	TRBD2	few	CASSREGSGGYEQYF	TGTGCCAGCAGCCGGGAGGGTAGCGGGGGGTACGAGCAGTACTTC
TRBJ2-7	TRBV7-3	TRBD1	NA	CASSQRGTGDEQYF	TGTGCCAGCAGCCAACGGGGGACAGGGGACGAGCAGTACTTC
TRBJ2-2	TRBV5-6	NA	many	CASSLPPAGPGELFF	TGTGCCAGCAGCTTGCCCCCGGCAGGGCCCGGGGAGCTGTTTTTT
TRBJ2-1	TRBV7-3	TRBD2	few	CASSSSGTTNEQFF	TGTGCCAGCAGCTCATCCGGGACTACCAATGAGCAGTTCTTC
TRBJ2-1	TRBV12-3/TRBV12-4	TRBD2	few	CASSLGTSDYNEQFF	TGTGCCAGCAGTTTAGGGACTAGCGACTACAATGAGCAGTTCTTC
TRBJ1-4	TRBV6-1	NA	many	CASSVGREKLFF	TGTGCCAGCAGTGTGGGGCGGGAAAAACTGTTTTTT
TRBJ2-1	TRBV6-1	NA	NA	CASSYVGPAYRNEQFF	TGTGCCAGCAGTTACGTGGGCCCGGCCTACAGGAATGAGCAGTTCTTC
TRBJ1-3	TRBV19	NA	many	CASSLQATSGNTIYF	TGTGCCAGTAGTTTACAGGCGACCTCTGGAAACACCATATATTTT
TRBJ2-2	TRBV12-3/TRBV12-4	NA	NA	CASSAYVGELFF	TGTGCCAGCAGCGCGTACGTCGGGGAGCTGTTTTTT
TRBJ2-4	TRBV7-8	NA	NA	CASSLDAGPANIQYF	TGTGCCAGCAGCTTGGACGCAGGCCCGGCGAACATTCAGTACTTC
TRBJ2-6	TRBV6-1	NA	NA	CASSVVPSGANVLTF	TGTGCCAGCAGTGTAGTTCCCTCTGGGGCCAACGTCCTGACTTTC
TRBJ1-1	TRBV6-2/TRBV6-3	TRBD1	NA	CASRRQGSNTEAFF	TGTGCCAGCAGACGACAGGGTTCGAACACTGAAGCTTTCTTT